The next 10 T cell receptor beta chains were all read from a single sample in a study of blood T cell repertoires in COVID-19. Clones were sequenced by immunoSEQ multiplex PCR, and TCRdb holds only the in-frame ones, with some missing. This table has 300,000 to 400,000 clones, less than 90% appearing once. Sequencing used PBMCs or T cells enriched from blood (not recorded which). These TCRs come from a woman aged 25 to 39 who had recovered from COVID-19.

The CDR3 sequence: CASSVESGQGGVYGYTF. The CDR3 DNA reads TGTGCCAGCAGCGTAGAGTCGGGGCAGGGCGGGGTCTATGGCTACACCTTC. The genes are TRBV9 and TRBJ1-2; D may be TRBD1 (5 bases). The CDR3 extends over 17 amino acids. Germline values: CDR1 SGDLS, CDR2 YYNGEE. V was trimmed by 0 bases and J by 4 bases, leaving 19 bases between them.

The V and J genes are TRBV13 and TRBJ2-7, with 7 positions matching TRBD1. The junction had 8 bases not matched to a gene; V was cut back by 2 bases and J by 1 base. The CDR3 is made up of 16 amino acids. The germline gives CDR1 PRHDT, CDR2 FYEKMQ (reference sequence). The CDR3 DNA reads TGTGCCAGCAGCTTATGGGTCAGGGGGAAGTCCTACGAGCAGTACTTC. Protein product: CASSLWVRGKSYEQYF.

The chain has TRBV15 and TRBJ1-5; maybe TRBD1 (5 bases). Germline loops: CDR1 LNHNV, CDR2 YYDKDF (reference sequence). The CDR3 contains 15 residues. The germline V and J ends were trimmed by 4 bases and 5 bases, with 15 bases remaining between them. The CDR3 region is CATSTDQGVYQPQHF. The CDR3 DNA reads TGTGCCACCAGCACGGATCAGGGTGTTTATCAGCCCCAGCATTTT. Using reference TRBV15 and TRBJ1-5 for the parts outside the CDR3, the full variable domain is DAMVIQNPRYQVTQFGKPVTLSCSQTLNHNVMYWYQQKSSQAPKLLFHYYDKDFNNEADTPDNFQSRRPNTSFCFLDIRSPGLGDTAMYLCATSTDQGVYQPQHFGDGTRLSIL.

The rearrangement uses TRBV6-5 and TRBJ2-3; 9 bases line up with TRBD1. CDR1 is MNHEY and CDR2 is SVGAGI in the germline V gene. This CDR3 has 13 residues. V shed 7 bases and J 4 bases; nucleotides not matched to a gene: 3. In DNA, the CDR3 is TGTGCCAGCACCTGGACAGGGGCAGATACGCAGTATTTT. This gives the protein CASTWTGADTQYF.

This clone was seen a few times. The J gene is TRBJ1-6, the V gene TRBV6-2 or TRBV6-3, with D perhaps TRBD1 (5 bases). The germline V and J ends were trimmed by 2 bases and 6 bases, with 20 bases remaining between them. CDR3 size: 18 residues. Germline-derived CDR1 and CDR2 are MNHEY and SVGEGT. The CDR3 nucleotides are TGTGCCAGCAGTTACGGGGCTCGGAGCACAAACCGTAATTCACCCCTCCACTTT. It translates to CASSYGARSTNRNSPLHF.

The table lists this clone with a few counts. This chain uses TRBV10-3 with TRBJ1-2; 8 nucleotides agree with TRBD1. The V segment lost 4 bases and the J segment 4 bases; nucleotides outside the gene matches: 2. This CDR3 has 13 amino acids. Germline lookup yields CDR1 ENHRY and CDR2 SYGVKD. DNA of the CDR3: TGTGCCATCAGTGGGACAGGGCGCTATGGCTACACCTTC. Translation: CAISGTGRYGYTF.

The chain is built from TRBV5-1 and TRBJ2-3; 8 bases line up with TRBD2. The trim removed 4 bases at V and 0 bases at J, leaving 7 bases unmatched. This CDR3 has 16 amino acids. Germline V CDR1 and CDR2: SGHRS, YFSETQ. Here the CDR3 reads CASSLIAGISTDTQYF. DNA for the CDR3: TGCGCCAGCAGCCTAATAGCGGGGATTAGCACAGATACGCAGTATTTT. The complete variable domain, with remaining parts taken from reference TRBV5-1 and TRBJ2-3, reads KAGVTQTPRYLIKTRGQQVTLSCSPISGHRSVSWYQQTPGQGLQFLFEYFSETQRNKGNFPGRFSGRQFSNSRSEMNVSTLELGDSALYLCASSLIAGISTDTQYFGPGTRLTVL.

J is TRBJ1-3 and V is TRBV19; D is possibly TRBD1 (5 bases). This CDR3 spans 19 amino acids. V was trimmed by 9 bases and J by 0 bases, leaving 27 bases between them. Germline CDR1 LNHDA, CDR2 SQIVND (reference sequence). CDR3 sequence reads: CASLGVPTSDFSSGNTIYF. CDR3 in DNA: TGTGCCAGCCTAGGGGTCCCGACGTCGGATTTCTCCTCTGGAAACACCATATATTTT.

This chain links TRBV11-2 with TRBJ2-5, with D perhaps matching TRBD2 (6 bases). CDR3 length: 13 residues. Germline loops: CDR1 SGHAT, CDR2 FQNNGV. The V end lost 8 bases, the J end lost 2 bases, and 12 bases lay between the germline ends. The CDR3 loop reads CASRDWVQETQYF. For the CDR3, the DNA is TGTGCCAGCCGGGACTGGGTACAAGAGACCCAGTACTTC.

The genes are TRBV3-1 (or the pseudogene TRBV3-2) and TRBJ1-2, with D hard to call. Between the trimmed V and J ends, which lost 4 bases and 8 bases, there was a span of 17 bases. Germline V gene lookup returns CDR1 LGHDT and CDR2 YNNKEL (reference sequence). This CDR3 has 14 residues. The CDR3 region has the DNA TGTGCCAGCAGCCCGTTCGCGGCCGAGAGGGGCTACACCTTC. It is translated as CASSPFAAERGYTF.